Below are 19 T cell receptor beta chains sequenced from a single sample in a study of T cell clonotyping in hematopoietic cell transplantation. Repertoires were generated with immunoSEQ multiplex PCR, while TCRdb's copy carries only in-frame clones and drops some. Of 60,000 to 75,000 clones listed, about 93% are singletons. Material: peripheral blood mononuclear cells. These receptors were taken from a man in his fifties or sixties in good health. Some clones in this sample may be carry-over from other donors' samples.

The chain employs TRBV6-5 and TRBJ1-4; TRBD1 might be the D (6 bases). V dropped 5 bases and J dropped 8 bases, with 18 bases sitting between them. The CDR3 extends over 15 amino acids. Germline V lookup: CDR1 MNHEY, CDR2 SVGAGI. In DNA, the CDR3 is TGTGCCAGCAGTCGCAAGGGGGGGCTAGGCGAAAAACTGTTTTTT. It encodes CASSRKGGLGEKLFF.

A single count supports this clone. The rearrangement joins TRBV5-4 to TRBJ1-2; D is possibly TRBD1 (5 bases). V lost 0 bases to trimming and J lost 3 bases, with 6 bases between them. The CDR3 consists of 13 residues. Germline CDR1 is SGHNT and CDR2 is YYREEE (reference sequence). Here the CDR3 reads CASSLEGHYGYTF. CDR3 sequence (DNA): TGTGCCAGCAGCTTGGAGGGACACTATGGCTACACCTTC.

The chain combines TRBV5-1 with TRBJ1-2; tentative D call: TRBD1 (5 bases). The CDR3 consists of 16 residues. V was pared by 3 bases and J by 8 bases, with 23 bases between. From germline, CDR1 is SGHRS and CDR2 YFSETQ. CDR3 sequence (DNA): TGCGCCAGCAGCTCTCCCCCGGGGGAGGGGATGGGAGGCTACACCTTC. Residues: CASSSPPGEGMGGYTF.

The chain has TRBV29-1 and TRBJ1-4; unclear D gene. The CDR3 loop spans 14 amino acids. V was cut by 4 bases and J by 0 bases, with 9 bases left in between. CDR1 and CDR2 from the germline V gene are SQVTM and ANQGSEA. The CDR3, as DNA: TGCAGCGTTGCTCTCCCAGCAACTAATGAAAAACTGTTTTTT. It codes for CSVALPATNEKLFF.

The V call is TRBV6-1, the J call TRBJ1-1; D not resolved. Germline values: CDR1 MNHNS, CDR2 SASEGT. Deletions cut 10 bases from V and 3 bases from J, with 9 bases between. The CDR3 is 11 amino acids. CDR3 region: CATQDHTEAFF. The DNA for the CDR3 is TGTGCCACCCAGGATCACACTGAAGCTTTCTTT.

V gene TRBV2 combines with J gene TRBJ1-2, with 8 bases that match TRBD1. Germline lookup yields CDR1 SNHLY and CDR2 FYNNEI. The CDR3 runs to 15 residues. The V gene end was trimmed by 5 bases and the J gene end by 8 bases; junction bases not matched to a gene: 13. The CDR3, as DNA: TGTGCCAGCAGTCCTGGTCAGGGACAGGTCCACGGCTACACCTTC. Amino acid sequence: CASSPGQGQVHGYTF.

The rearrangement links TRBV7-7 to TRBJ2-2; 7 bases fit TRBD1. Germline V gene lookup returns CDR1 SSHAT and CDR2 FNYEAQ (reference sequence). Unmatched junction bases numbered 5, after V lost 5 bases and J lost 5 bases. The CDR3 length is 14 residues. The CDR3 sequence is CASSRTGVTGELFF. The CDR3 DNA follows: TGTGCCAGCAGCCGAACAGGGGTTACCGGGGAGCTGTTTTTT.

This chain connects TRBV6-1 to TRBJ1-5, with 10 bases identical to TRBD1. V trimming: 4 bases; J trimming: 9 bases; junction bases outside the gene matches: 18. The V gene's germline CDR1 is MNHNS and CDR2 SASEGT. CDR3 length equals 18 residues. The CDR3 spells CASSGRDRGGWPRRPQHF. CDR3 nucleotides: TGTGCCAGCAGTGGCCGGGACAGGGGCGGGTGGCCTCGACGGCCCCAGCATTTT.

The chain recombines TRBV11-2 with TRBJ2-7; D tentatively reads TRBD1 or TRBD2 (5 bases each). Germline assignment: CDR1 SGHAT and CDR2 FQNNGV. Trimming left V 2 bases short and J 6 bases short, with 11 bases between. The length of the CDR3 is 13 residues. Here the CDR3 reads CASSLSGRSEQYF. The CDR3 region has the DNA TGTGCCAGCAGCTTATCGGGACGCAGCGAGCAGTACTTC.

The V call is TRBV4-3, the J call TRBJ1-5; D is possibly TRBD1 (5 bases). Germline loops: CDR1 LGHNA, CDR2 YSLEER. This CDR3 contains 13 residues. V gave up 0 bases and J gave up 12 bases, with 12 bases separating them. The CDR3 DNA sequence: TGCGCCAGCAGCCAAGAACCAGGGACCTACCAGCATTTT. This gives the protein CASSQEPGTYQHF.

V and J are TRBV7-2 and TRBJ2-7; D gene unclear. From germline, CDR1 is SGHTA and CDR2 FQGNSA. The V gene lost 4 bases and the J gene lost 1 base, with 5 bases spanning the gap. The CDR3 is 12 residues long. CDR3 protein: CASSYNSYEQYF. The DNA for the CDR3 is TGTGCCAGCAGCTATAATTCCTACGAGCAGTACTTC.

This chain joins TRBV4-2 and TRBJ1-1; D uncertain. CDR3 length: 13 residues. Germline V gene data show CDR1 as LGHNA and CDR2 as YNFKEQ. Trimming cost V 0 bases and J 7 bases, with 9 bases left between them. CDR3 region: CASSQEGRSEAFF. The CDR3 nucleotides read TGTGCCAGCAGCCAAGAGGGTCGAAGTGAAGCTTTCTTT.

This clone was counted a single time. This chain connects TRBV6-5 to TRBJ1-1; perhaps TRBD1 as D (5 bases). CDR3 length: 16 residues. V dropped 2 bases and J dropped 1 base, with 14 bases sitting between them. CDR1 and CDR2 from the germline V gene are MNHEY and SVGAGI. CDR3 sequence reads: CASSYTGVAENTEAFF. The CDR3 nucleotides are TGTGCCAGCAGTTACACGGGGGTAGCCGAGAACACTGAAGCTTTCTTT.

The chain joins TRBV11-2 to TRBJ2-2; D not resolved. The V end was cut by 6 bases, the J end by 5 bases, with 10 bases between. This CDR3 comprises 13 residues. Germline CDR1 is SGHAT and CDR2 is FQNNGV. For the CDR3, the DNA is TGTGCCAGCAGTCCGATACGTACCGGGGAGCTGTTTTTT. The encoded protein is CASSPIRTGELFF.

V and J are TRBV6-1 and TRBJ1-6; tentatively, D is TRBD1 (5 bases). CDR1 and CDR2 from the germline V gene are MNHNS and SASEGT. This CDR3 contains 13 residues. V lost 2 bases to trimming and J lost 9 bases, with 8 bases between them. In nucleotides, the CDR3 is TGTGCCAGCAGTGAATCGAGGGGTTCACCCCTCCACTTT. Protein sequence: CASSESRGSPLHF.

The CDR3 protein is CASSSPSGQGGYEQYF. CDR3 nucleotide sequence: TGTGCCAGCAGTTCCCCCTCGGGACAGGGGGGCTACGAGCAGTACTTC. The V call is TRBV28, the J call TRBJ2-7; the match to TRBD1 covers 11 bases. The germline CDR1 and CDR2 sequences are MDHEN and SYDVKM. V trimming: 4 bases; J trimming: 3 bases; junction bases outside the gene matches: 8. The CDR3 runs 16 residues.

This chain uses TRBV5-6 with TRBJ2-7; D possibly corresponds to TRBD1 (6 bases). Trimming pared 2 bases from V and 6 bases from J, leaving 27 bases between. The CDR3 is 18 residues long. From germline, CDR1 is SGHDT and CDR2 YYEEEE. CDR3 in amino acids: CASSLVDSSYGVSSEQYF. The CDR3 nucleotides read TGTGCCAGCAGCTTAGTGGACAGTAGTTACGGGGTAAGCTCCGAGCAGTACTTC.

This clone came up once. The chain is built from TRBV11-2 and TRBJ2-2, with D perhaps assigned TRBD1 or TRBD2 (5 bases each). Trimming shortened V by 4 bases and J by 3 bases, and 9 bases separated the two germline ends. The V gene's germline CDR1 is SGHAT and CDR2 FQNNGV. This CDR3 is 14 amino acids long. CDR3 DNA sequence: TGTGCCAGCAGCTCCGGGACCTACACCGGGGAGCTGTTTTTT. Protein: CASSSGTYTGELFF.

The gene calls are TRBV6-5 and TRBJ2-7; 12 bases agree with TRBD2. The length of the CDR3 is 15 residues. V lost 7 bases to trimming and J lost 0 bases; unmatched junction nucleotides: 4. CDR1 and CDR2 from the germline V gene are MNHEY and SVGAGI. Here the CDR3 reads CASTKTSGSSYEQYF. The CDR3 DNA follows: TGTGCCAGCACCAAGACTAGCGGGAGCTCCTACGAGCAGTACTTC.